This T cell receptor beta chain came from a study of OX40 agonist ivuxolimab in advanced cancers. Background on the study: Hepatocellular carcinoma, melanoma, renal cell or head and neck cancer occurred in dose-escalation patients. Three patients showed partial responses: one hepatocellular carcinoma and two cutaneous melanoma cases.

The protocol was immunoSEQ multiplex PCR, while the TCRdb copy is restricted to in-frame clones and leaves out a portion. The profile shows 20,000 to 25,000 clones, approximately 81% of them singletons. CDR1 is MRHNA and CDR2 is SNTAGT in the germline V gene. After removal of 6 bases from V and 2 bases from J, the junction contained 10 bases not matched to a gene. CDR3 length: 17 residues. Findings of the study overall: Low normalized T-cell clonal expansion also characterized some of the nonresponders.

Concerning this clone itself: Its antigen is as yet unknown.

The sample in question was CD4+ or CD8+ T cells sorted from blood, obtained in a trial of the OX40 agonist ivuxolimab. The chain carries TRBV6-4 and TRBJ2-2; 9 bases fit TRBD1. The receptor comes from an adult with an advanced solid tumor such as melanoma, head and neck, liver or kidney cancer. The CDR3 here is CASRDRPGQGNTGELFF. The CDR3 region has the DNA TGTGCCAGCAGAGATCGGCCGGGACAGGGTAACACCGGGGAGCTGTTTTTT.